These 22 T cell receptor beta chains share one sample of origin, sequenced in a study of Graves' ophthalmopathy and Graves' hyperthyroidism. Scientists amplified the TCR beta CDR3 regions from RNA transcripts. First-round RT-PCR used HTBI primers; second-round multiplex PCR followed. TCRdb recomputed calls from the multiplex PCR reads with MiXCR, one row per CDR3 protein. The table includes approximately 700,000 distinct CDR3 sequences, over 40% detected once. Sequencing was carried out using peripheral blood. The origin of the receptors is an adult man with Graves' ophthalmopathy.

In this sample, this clonotype turned up many times. V gene TRBV20-1 combines with J gene TRBJ2-5; perhaps TRBD2 as D (5 bases). The CDR3 extends over 12 amino acids. Looked up from germline, CDR1 is DFQATT and CDR2 is SNEGSKA (reference sequence). V was clipped by 6 bases and J by 1 base, with 9 bases between them. The CDR3 reads CSAERSQETQYF. As DNA, the CDR3 is TGCAGTGCAGAGCGGTCCCAAGAGACCCAGTACTTC.

The V call is TRBV6-6, the J call TRBJ1-3; D gene uncertain. The CDR3 runs to 15 residues. The germline V gene encodes CDR1 MNHNY and CDR2 SVGAGI (reference sequence). Trimming pared 5 bases from V and 0 bases from J, leaving 11 bases between. The CDR3 sequence is CASSDGAFSGNTIYF. In DNA, the CDR3 is TGTGCCAGCAGTGATGGAGCTTTCTCTGGAAACACCATATATTTT.

The chain's CDR3 is CASTGAGETQYF. DNA of the CDR3: TGTGCCAGCACGGGGGCAGGAGAGACCCAGTACTTC. V and J are TRBV7-8 and TRBJ2-5; D possibly uses TRBD1 or TRBD2 (6 bases each). There are 12 residues in the CDR3. V lost 7 bases and J 4 bases, leaving 10 bases between the germline ends. Per germline, CDR1 SGHVS and CDR2 FQNEAQ.

The rearrangement uses TRBV20-1 and TRBJ2-1; 7 bases line up with TRBD2. With 1 base clipped from V and 4 bases from J, the junction kept 7 bases outside the gene matches. There are 15 residues in the CDR3. CDR1 is DFQATT, CDR2 SNEGSKA, per germline (reference sequence). CDR3 in amino acids: CSARVAGLVYNEQFF. In nucleotides, the CDR3 is TGCAGTGCTAGAGTAGCGGGCCTGGTATACAATGAGCAGTTCTTC.

This clonotype was detected only a few times. This rearrangement joins TRBV6-5 to TRBJ2-5; D possibly corresponds to TRBD1 (5 bases). This CDR3 is built from 15 residues. Per the germline V gene, CDR1 is MNHEY and CDR2 is SVGAGI. V lost 2 bases and J lost 1, with 11 bases in between. The DNA for the CDR3 is TGTGCCAGCAGTTACCAAGGGGCCCCCCAAGAGACCCAGTACTTC. This gives the protein CASSYQGAPQETQYF.

There are many counts of this clonotype. This CDR3 is CVTSTAQAFF. CDR3 DNA: TGTGTCACAAGCACGGCCCAAGCTTTCTTT. V is TRBV7-9 and J is TRBJ1-1; D is ambiguous. CDR3 size: 10 residues. Germline-derived CDR1 and CDR2 are SEHNR and FQNEAQ (reference sequence).

The rearrangement joins TRBV10-3 to TRBJ1-5, with 7 bases identical to TRBD1. CDR3 length: 15 amino acids. Per the germline V gene, CDR1 is ENHRY and CDR2 is SYGVKD. The ends lost 10 bases at V and 1 base at J; junction bases unmatched: 10. CDR3 DNA sequence: TGTGCCAGCAGGAACCCAGGGGGGAGCAATCAGCCCCAGCATTTT. It specifies CASRNPGGSNQPQHF.

A remark on this clonotype: This could be a read error, since a much larger clone is one nucleotide away. For the CDR3, the DNA is TGTGCCGCCAGCAGAGTGGGGGGCGCGGATCAGCCCCAGCATTTT. Translation gives CAASRVGGADQPQHF. This chain joins TRBV15 and TRBJ1-5, with D possibly being TRBD1 (6 bases). There are 15 residues in the CDR3. Germline V gene data show CDR1 as LNHNV and CDR2 as YYDKDF (reference sequence).

This clonotype was observed many times. The genes are TRBV5-6 and TRBJ2-7, with D unresolved. Trimming shortened V by 4 bases and J by 4 bases, and 9 bases separated the two germline ends. The CDR3 contains 12 residues. Germline CDR1 is SGHDT and CDR2 is YYEEEE. As DNA, the CDR3 is TGTGCCAGCAGCGGGGTTGAATACGAGCAGTACTTC. Protein sequence: CASSGVEYEQYF.

In its sample, this clonotype was seen many times. The rearrangement joins TRBV10-3 to TRBJ2-2; D is possibly TRBD2 (6 bases). The CDR3 has 17 residues. Germline CDR1 reads ENHRY; CDR2 reads SYGVKD. Trimming took 0 bases from V and 4 from J, leaving 15 bases between them. In nucleotides, the CDR3 is TGTGCCATCAGTGAGTCAGGGACGGGAGTCAGCACCGGGGAGCTGTTTTTT. It yields the protein CAISESGTGVSTGELFF.

This clonotype showed up just a few times. The chain uses TRBV2 and TRBJ1-4; weak D call: TRBD1 (5 bases). V was cut by 5 bases and J by 8 bases, with 15 bases left in between. Germline V CDR1 and CDR2: SNHLY, FYNNEI. The CDR3 sequence is 14 residues long. The CDR3 bases are TGTGCCAGCAGTCGGGGGGTAAGAGAGGAAAAACTGTTTTTT. Amino acid sequence: CASSRGVREEKLFF.

In this sample, this clonotype turned up many times. The chain couples TRBV6-1 to TRBJ1-6; D not certain. Germline loops: CDR1 MNHNS, CDR2 SASEGT. The V and J ends lost 1 base and 5 bases respectively, with 12 bases between them. This CDR3 is 16 amino acids long. CDR3 nucleotides: TGTGCCAGCAGTGAAGTCCCAGGAGCTGATAATTCACCCCTCCACTTT. This encodes CASSEVPGADNSPLHF.

J is TRBJ2-7 and V is TRBV19, with D possibly TRBD2 on 5 matching bases. V lost 3 bases to trimming and J lost 8 bases, with 17 bases between them. CDR1 LNHDA and CDR2 SQIVND come from the germline V gene (reference sequence). The length of the CDR3 is 14 residues. The CDR3 region is CASSIGVGQPQQYF. DNA of the CDR3: TGTGCCAGTAGTATCGGGGTGGGCCAGCCCCAGCAGTACTTC.

This clonotype was seen repeatedly, ten times or more. V is TRBV19 and J is TRBJ1-1; unclear D gene. The CDR3 is 14 amino acids. Germline values: CDR1 LNHDA, CDR2 SQIVND (reference sequence). Trimming took 5 bases from V and 1 from J, leaving 11 bases between them. The CDR3 loop reads CASSREKTNTEAFF. CDR3 DNA sequence: TGTGCCAGTAGTCGGGAAAAAACGAACACTGAAGCTTTCTTT.

Of note for this clonotype: It is likely a read error, because the conserved phenylalanine at the end of the CDR3 is missing. The rearrangement uses TRBV9 and TRBJ2-7; D might be TRBD2 (6 bases). The CDR3 runs 15 residues. CDR1 is SGDLS, CDR2 YYNGEE, per germline. CDR3 DNA: TGTGCCAGCACCTGGAGGGGTTGGATCTCCGACGAGCAGTACTAC. Its protein is CASTWRGWISDEQYY.

This clonotype was seen more than once but under ten times. This could be a read error, since a much larger clone is one nucleotide away. V gene TRBV4-2 combines with J gene TRBJ2-5; weak D call: TRBD1 (5 bases). CDR1 LGHNA and CDR2 YNFKEQ come from the germline V gene. V was cut by 0 bases and J by 1 base, with 6 bases left in between. The CDR3 runs to 14 residues. CDR3 nucleotide sequence: TGTGCCAGCAGCCAAGATACAGGCCAAGAGACCCAGTACTTC. It translates to CASSQDTGQETQYF.

The rearrangement uses TRBV29-1 and TRBJ2-7; D call uncertain. Trimming left V 7 bases short and J 6 bases short, with 19 bases between. Germline V CDR1 and CDR2: SQVTM, ANQGSEA. The CDR3 spans 13 residues. The CDR3: CSAAGALPTEQYF. For the CDR3, the DNA is TGCAGCGCTGCCGGTGCATTACCGACCGAGCAGTACTTC.

CDR3 amino acids: CSVGGRSNSPLHF. CDR3 coding DNA: TGCAGCGTTGGGGGACGGAGCAATTCACCCCTCCACTTT. V and J are TRBV29-1 and TRBJ1-6, with D possibly matching TRBD1 (5 bases). Germline-derived CDR1 and CDR2 are SQVTM and ANQGSEA. Deletions cut 4 bases from V and 7 bases from J, with 11 bases between. The CDR3 extends over 13 amino acids. Drawing the rest from reference TRBV29-1 and TRBJ1-6, the complete variable domain is SAVISQKPSRDICQRGTSLTIQCQVDSQVTMMFWYRQQPGQSLTLIATANQGSEATYESGFVIDKFPISRPNLTFSTLTVSNMSPEDSSIYLCSVGGRSNSPLHFGNGTRLTVT.

This clonotype was counted only a few times. The rearrangement joins TRBV29-1 to TRBJ2-5, with 9 bases matching TRBD1. Germline CDR1 and CDR2: SQVTM and ANQGSEA. The CDR3 is 12 amino acids. J gave up 5 bases and V 4 bases, and 2 bases lay outside the gene matches. CDR3 sequence reads: CSVGGTGETQYF. The DNA for the CDR3 is TGCAGCGTTGGGGGGACAGGGGAGACCCAGTACTTC.

About this clonotype: A much larger clone differs from this one at a single base, so this may be a read error. The rearrangement uses TRBV29-1 and TRBJ2-7; TRBD1 matches 8 bases. Germline trimming cut 4 bases from V and 1 base from J; bases unmatched to any gene: 6. This CDR3 has 14 residues. CDR1 is SQVTM, CDR2 ANQGSEA, per germline. CDR3: CSVGIGQGSYEQYF. The CDR3 DNA reads as TGCAGCGTTGGCATTGGACAGGGTTCCTACGAGCAGTACTTC.

With regard to this clonotype: A read error may be the cause here, since a much bigger clone is one base away. The chain has TRBV5-1 and TRBJ1-1; D not certain. The CDR3 has 15 amino acids. Per germline, CDR1 SGHRS and CDR2 YFSETQ. The CDR3 sequence: CASSLGGVLNTVAFF. Here the CDR3 DNA reads TGCGCCAGCAGCTTGGGTGGAGTCTTGAACACTGTAGCTTTCTTT.

The J gene is TRBJ2-5, the V gene TRBV2, with TRBD1 matching 7 bases. CDR3 length: 14 residues. With 4 bases clipped from V and 6 bases from J, the junction kept 8 bases outside the gene matches. Germline CDR1 is SNHLY and CDR2 is FYNNEI. CDR3 sequence: CASSVTGYEQTQYF. CDR3 in DNA: TGTGCCAGCAGTGTGACAGGGTACGAGCAGACCCAGTACTTC.